Detailed here is one T cell receptor beta chain. The V gene lost 1 base and the J gene lost 0 bases, with 13 bases spanning the gap. This CDR3 is 17 amino acids long. In germline, CDR1 is SGHDN, CDR2 FVKESK. The sample comes from a study of blood T cell repertoires in COVID-19. Assay: immunoSEQ multiplex PCR; the TCRdb copy retains only in-frame clones and omits some. The repertoire holds fewer than 350,000 clones, with approximately 81% as singletons. The gene calls are TRBV14 and TRBJ1-5, with D possibly TRBD1 on 5 matching bases. The specimen sequenced was PBMCs or T cells enriched from blood (not recorded which). The TCR sequence derives from a woman younger than 45 who had been exposed to COVID-19. CDR3: CASSQGSSRGSNQPQHF. CDR3 bases: TGTGCCAGCAGCCAAGGGAGCTCTAGGGGTAGCAATCAGCCCCAGCATTTT.